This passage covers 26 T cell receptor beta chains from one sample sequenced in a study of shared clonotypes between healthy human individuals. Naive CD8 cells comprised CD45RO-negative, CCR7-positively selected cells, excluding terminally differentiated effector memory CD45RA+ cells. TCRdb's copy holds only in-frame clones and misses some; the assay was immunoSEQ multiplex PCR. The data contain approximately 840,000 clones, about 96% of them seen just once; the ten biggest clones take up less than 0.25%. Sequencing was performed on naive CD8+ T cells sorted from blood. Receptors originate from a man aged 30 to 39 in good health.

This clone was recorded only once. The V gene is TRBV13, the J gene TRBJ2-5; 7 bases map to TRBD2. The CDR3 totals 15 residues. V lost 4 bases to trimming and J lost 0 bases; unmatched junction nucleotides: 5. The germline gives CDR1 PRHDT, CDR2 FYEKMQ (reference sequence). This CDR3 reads CASSSSGTDQETQYF. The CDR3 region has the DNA TGTGCCAGCAGCTCTAGCGGTACAGACCAAGAGACCCAGTACTTC.

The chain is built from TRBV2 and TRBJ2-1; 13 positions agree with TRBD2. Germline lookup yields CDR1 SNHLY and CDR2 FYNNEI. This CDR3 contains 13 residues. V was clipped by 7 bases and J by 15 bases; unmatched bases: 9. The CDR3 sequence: CASNGLAGDSRFF. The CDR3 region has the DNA TGTGCCAGCAATGGACTAGCGGGAGATTCTCGGTTCTTC.

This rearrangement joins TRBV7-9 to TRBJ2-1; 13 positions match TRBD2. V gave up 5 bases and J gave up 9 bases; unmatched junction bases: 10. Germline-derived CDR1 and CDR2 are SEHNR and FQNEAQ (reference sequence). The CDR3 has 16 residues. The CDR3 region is CASSPTSGRALGEQFF. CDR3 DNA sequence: TGTGCCAGCAGCCCCACTAGCGGGAGGGCCCTCGGTGAGCAGTTCTTC.

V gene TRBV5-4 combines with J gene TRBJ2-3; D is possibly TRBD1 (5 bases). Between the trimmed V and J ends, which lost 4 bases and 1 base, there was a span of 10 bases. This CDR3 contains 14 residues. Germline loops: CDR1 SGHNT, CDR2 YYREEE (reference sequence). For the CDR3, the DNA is TGTGCCAGCAGCCAACAGGCCCGCACAGATACGCAGTATTTT. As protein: CASSQQARTDTQYF. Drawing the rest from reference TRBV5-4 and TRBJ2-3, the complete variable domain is ETGVTQSPTHLIKTRGQQVTLRCSSQSGHNTVSWYQQALGQGPQFIFQYYREEENGRGNFPPRFSGLQFPNYSSELNVNALELDDSALYLCASSQQARTDTQYFGPGTRLTVL.

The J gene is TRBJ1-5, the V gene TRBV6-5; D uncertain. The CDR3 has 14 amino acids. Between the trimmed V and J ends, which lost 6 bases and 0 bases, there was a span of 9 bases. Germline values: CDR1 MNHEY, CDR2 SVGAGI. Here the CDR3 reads CASRSSYSNQPQHF. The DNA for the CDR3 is TGTGCCAGCAGGTCATCTTATAGCAATCAGCCCCAGCATTTT.

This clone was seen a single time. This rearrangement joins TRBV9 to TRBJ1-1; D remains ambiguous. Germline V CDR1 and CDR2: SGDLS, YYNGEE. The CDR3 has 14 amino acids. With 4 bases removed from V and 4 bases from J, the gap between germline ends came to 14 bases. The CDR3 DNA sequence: TGTGCCAGCAGCCCCAGTGGAGCGCCCACTGAAGCTTTCTTT. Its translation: CASSPSGAPTEAFF.

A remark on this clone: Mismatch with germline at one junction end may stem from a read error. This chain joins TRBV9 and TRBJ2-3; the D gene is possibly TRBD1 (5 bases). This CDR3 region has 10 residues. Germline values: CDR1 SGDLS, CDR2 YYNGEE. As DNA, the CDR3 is TGTGCCAGCAGCCCCCGAGAAGGGGATTTT. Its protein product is CASSPREGDF. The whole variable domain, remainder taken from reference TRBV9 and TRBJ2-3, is DSGVTQTPKHLITATGQRVTLRCSPRSGDLSVYWYQQSLDQGLQFLIQYYNGEERAKGNILERFSAQQFPDLHSELNLSSLELGDSALYFCASSPREGDFGPGTRLTVL.

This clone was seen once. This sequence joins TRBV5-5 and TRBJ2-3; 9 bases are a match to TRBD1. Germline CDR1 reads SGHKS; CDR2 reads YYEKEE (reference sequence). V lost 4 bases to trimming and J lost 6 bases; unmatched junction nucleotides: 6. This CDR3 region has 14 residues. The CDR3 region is CASSPTGGEDTQYF. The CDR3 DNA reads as TGTGCCAGCAGCCCGACAGGGGGAGAGGATACGCAGTATTTT.

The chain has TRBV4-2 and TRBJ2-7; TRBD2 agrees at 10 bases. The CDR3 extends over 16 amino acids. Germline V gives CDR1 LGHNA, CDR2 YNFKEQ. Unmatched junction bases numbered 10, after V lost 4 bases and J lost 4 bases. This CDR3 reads CASSPTTGLARYEQYF. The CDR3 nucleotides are TGTGCCAGCAGCCCCACAACGGGACTAGCGCGGTACGAGCAGTACTTC.

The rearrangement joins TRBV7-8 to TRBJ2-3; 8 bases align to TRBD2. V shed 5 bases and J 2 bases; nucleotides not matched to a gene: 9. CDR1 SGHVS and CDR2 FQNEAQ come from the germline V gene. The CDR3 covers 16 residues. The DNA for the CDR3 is TGTGCCAGCAGCCAACCCGGGACTAGGCCCACAGATACGCAGTATTTT. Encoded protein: CASSQPGTRPTDTQYF.

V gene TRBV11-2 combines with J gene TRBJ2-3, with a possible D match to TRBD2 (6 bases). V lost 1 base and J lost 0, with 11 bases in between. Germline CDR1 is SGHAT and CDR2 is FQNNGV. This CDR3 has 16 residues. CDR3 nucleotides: TGTGCCAGCAGCTTAGTCGGCGGGACTAGCACAGATACGCAGTATTTT. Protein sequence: CASSLVGGTSTDTQYF.

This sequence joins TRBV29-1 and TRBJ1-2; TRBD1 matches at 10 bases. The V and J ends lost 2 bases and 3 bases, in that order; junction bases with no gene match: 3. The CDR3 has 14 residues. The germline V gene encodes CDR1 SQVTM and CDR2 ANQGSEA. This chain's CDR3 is CSVEMTGGDYGYTF. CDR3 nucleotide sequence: TGCAGCGTTGAAATGACAGGGGGCGACTATGGCTACACCTTC.

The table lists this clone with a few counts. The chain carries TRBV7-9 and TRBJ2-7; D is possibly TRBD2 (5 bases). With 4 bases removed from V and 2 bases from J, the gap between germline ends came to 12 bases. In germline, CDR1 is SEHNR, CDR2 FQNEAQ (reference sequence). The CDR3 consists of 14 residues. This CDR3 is CASSSVRGPYEQYF. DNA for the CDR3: TGTGCCAGCAGCTCCGTACGGGGTCCCTACGAGCAGTACTTC.

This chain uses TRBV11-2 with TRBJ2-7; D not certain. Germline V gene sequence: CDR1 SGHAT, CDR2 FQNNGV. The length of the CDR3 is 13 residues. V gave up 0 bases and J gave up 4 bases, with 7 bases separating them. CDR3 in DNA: TGTGCCAGCAGCTTAGAAGTCAAGTACGAGCAGTACTTC. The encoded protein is CASSLEVKYEQYF.

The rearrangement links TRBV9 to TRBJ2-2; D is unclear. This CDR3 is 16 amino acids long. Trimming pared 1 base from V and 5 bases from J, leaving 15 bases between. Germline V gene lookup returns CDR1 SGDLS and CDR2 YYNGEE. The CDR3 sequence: CASSVSPQLLTGELFF. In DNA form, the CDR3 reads TGTGCCAGCAGCGTAAGTCCACAGCTCCTTACCGGGGAGCTGTTTTTT. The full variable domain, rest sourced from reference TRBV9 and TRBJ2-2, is DSGVTQTPKHLITATGQRVTLRCSPRSGDLSVYWYQQSLDQGLQFLIQYYNGEERAKGNILERFSAQQFPDLHSELNLSSLELGDSALYFCASSVSPQLLTGELFFGEGSRLTVL.

CDR3 DNA sequence: TGTGCCAGCAGCTTAGAACTAGCGGGAGGAAATTCTTTAATTCCGTATTTT. Translated: CASSLELAGGNSLIPYF. The rearrangement joins TRBV5-6 to TRBJ2-3; 12 bases fit TRBD2. The ends lost 2 bases at V and 14 bases at J; junction bases unmatched: 18. The CDR3 consists of 17 residues. Germline values: CDR1 SGHDT, CDR2 YYEEEE.

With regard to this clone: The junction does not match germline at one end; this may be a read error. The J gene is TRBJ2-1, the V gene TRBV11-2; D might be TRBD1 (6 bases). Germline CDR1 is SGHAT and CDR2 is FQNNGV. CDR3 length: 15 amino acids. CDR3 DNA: TGTGCCAGCAGCATAGAACAGGGCCCTTACAATGAGCAGTTCTTC. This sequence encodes CASSIEQGPYNEQFF. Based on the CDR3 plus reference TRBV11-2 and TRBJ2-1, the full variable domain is EAGVAQSPRYKIIEKRQSVAFWCNPISGHATLYWYQQILGQGPKLLIQFQNNGVVDDSQLPKDRFSAERLKGVDSTLKIQPAKLEDSAVYLCASSIEQGPYNEQFFGPGTRLTVL.

The CDR3 nucleotides read TGTGCCAGCAGTTTTGGGCCTTCCTCCTCCTACGAGCAGTACTTC. Translating it yields CASSFGPSSSYEQYF. The J gene is TRBJ2-7, the V gene TRBV27; D unclear. CDR1 and CDR2 (germline): MNHEY, SMNVEV (reference sequence). This CDR3 is built from 15 residues. Trimming removed 3 bases at V and 0 bases at J, with 12 bases between.

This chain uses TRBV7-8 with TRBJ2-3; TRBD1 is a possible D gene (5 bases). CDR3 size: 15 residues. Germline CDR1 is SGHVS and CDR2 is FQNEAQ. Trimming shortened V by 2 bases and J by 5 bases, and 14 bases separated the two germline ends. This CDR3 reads CASSLRQNQLDTQYF. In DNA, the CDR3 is TGTGCCAGCAGCTTAAGACAGAATCAATTAGATACGCAGTATTTT.

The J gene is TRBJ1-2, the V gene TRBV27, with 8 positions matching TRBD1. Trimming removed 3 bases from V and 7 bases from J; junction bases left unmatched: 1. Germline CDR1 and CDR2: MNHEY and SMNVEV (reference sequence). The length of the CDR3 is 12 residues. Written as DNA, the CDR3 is TGTGCCAGCAGTTTCGGACAGGGTGGCTACACCTTC. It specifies CASSFGQGGYTF.

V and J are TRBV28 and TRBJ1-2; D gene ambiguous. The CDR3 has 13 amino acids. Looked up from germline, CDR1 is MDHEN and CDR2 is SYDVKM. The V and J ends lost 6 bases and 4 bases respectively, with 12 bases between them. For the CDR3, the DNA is TGTGCCAGCAGCAACAGTGTTTTCTATGGCTACACCTTC. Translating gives CASSNSVFYGYTF.

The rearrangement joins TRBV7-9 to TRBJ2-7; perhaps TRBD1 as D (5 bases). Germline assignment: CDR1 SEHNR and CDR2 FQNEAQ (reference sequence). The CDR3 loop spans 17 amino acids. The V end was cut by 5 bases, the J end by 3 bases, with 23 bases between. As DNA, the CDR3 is TGTGCCAGCAGCCACGAGCCACCCAGGGCACCAAACTACGAGCAGTACTTC. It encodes CASSHEPPRAPNYEQYF.

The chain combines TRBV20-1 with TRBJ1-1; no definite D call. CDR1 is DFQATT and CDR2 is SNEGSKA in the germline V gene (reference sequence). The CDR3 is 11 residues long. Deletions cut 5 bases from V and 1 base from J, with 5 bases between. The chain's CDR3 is CSADPNTEAFF. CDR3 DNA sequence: TGCAGTGCTGACCCGAACACTGAAGCTTTCTTT.

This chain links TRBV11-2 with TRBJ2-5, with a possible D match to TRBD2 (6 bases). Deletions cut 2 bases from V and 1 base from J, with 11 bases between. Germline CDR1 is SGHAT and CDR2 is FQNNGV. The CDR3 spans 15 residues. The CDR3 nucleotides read TGTGCCAGCAGCTTATGGGCGGGAACCCAAGAGACCCAGTACTTC. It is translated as CASSLWAGTQETQYF.

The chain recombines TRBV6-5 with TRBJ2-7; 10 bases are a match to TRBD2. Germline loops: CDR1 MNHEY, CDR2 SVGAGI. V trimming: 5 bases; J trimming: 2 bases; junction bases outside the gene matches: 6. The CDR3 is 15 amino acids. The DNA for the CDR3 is TGTGCCAGCAGTGCCCAAGCGGGAGGGGCCTACGAGCAGTACTTC. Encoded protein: CASSAQAGGAYEQYF.

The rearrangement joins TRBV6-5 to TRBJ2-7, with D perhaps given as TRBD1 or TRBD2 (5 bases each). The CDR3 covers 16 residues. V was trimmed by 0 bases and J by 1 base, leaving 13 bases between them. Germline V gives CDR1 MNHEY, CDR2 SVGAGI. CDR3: CASSYSGEGSSYEQYF. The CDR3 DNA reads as TGTGCCAGCAGTTACTCAGGCGAGGGGTCGTCCTACGAGCAGTACTTC.